The rows below give T cell receptor beta chains drawn from one sample of a study of T and B cells in COVID-19 patients. Via MiXCR, TCRdb re-called the multiplex PCR reads, giving one row per CDR3 protein. The sample consists of around 6,200 distinct CDR3 sequences, 25% to 40% of them appearing once. Source material: blood. Receptor source: a human donor with active COVID-19. Both conserved end residues are part of each CDR3. A D gene is named only where the DNA matches it firmly. Some rows have no size entry. The others give once, few or many, or a class for an expanded clone.

D gene	clone size	J gene	V gene	CDR3 length	CDR3 protein	CDR3 DNA
.	.	TRBJ2-6	TRBV6-1	14	CASCYTTGANVLTF	TGTGCCAGCTGTTACACCACTGGGGCCAACGTCCTGACTTTC
.	.	TRBJ2-1	TRBV10-2	15	CASSAGTPNYNEQFF	TGCGCCAGCAGTGCCGGGACTCCGAACTACAATGAGCAGTTCTTC
.	medium-sized	TRBJ2-5	TRBV6-5	13	CASSKLARETQYF	TGTGCCAGCAGTAAGCTAGCGCGCGAGACCCAGTACTTC
TRBD1	few	TRBJ1-1	TRBV27	14	CASRPGGLSTEAFF	TGTGCCAGCAGACCAGGGGGTTTGTCGACTGAAGCTTTCTTT
TRBD2	medium-sized	TRBJ2-1	TRBV12-3/TRBV12-4	17	CASSFGLGLAVNNEQFF	TGTGCCAGCAGTTTCGGGCTCGGACTAGCGGTAAACAATGAGCAGTTCTTC
.	once	TRBJ2-2	TRBV24-1	12	CATSVTTGELFF	TGTGCCACCAGTGTAACGACCGGGGAGCTGTTTTTT
.	few	TRBJ2-1	TRBV6-5	14	CASSDQLAANEQFF	TGTGCCAGCAGTGACCAACTAGCCGCCAATGAGCAGTTCTTC
TRBD1	.	TRBJ1-1	TRBV5-5	15	CASSLAGTGNTEAFF	TGTGCCAGCAGCTTGGCCGGGACAGGGAACACTGAAGCTTTCTTT
TRBD2	few	TRBJ2-1	TRBV15	17	CATSGRLARSSYNEQFF	TGTGCCACCAGCGGCAGACTAGCAAGGAGCTCCTACAATGAGCAGTTCTTC
.	once	TRBJ2-7	TRBV11-1	13	CASSPDQGYEQYF	TGTGCCAGCAGCCCCGACCAGGGCTACGAGCAGTACTTC
TRBD2	medium-sized	TRBJ2-3	TRBV5-6	15	CASSKTSGSTDTQYF	TGTGCCAGCAGCAAGACTAGCGGGAGCACAGATACGCAGTATTTT
.	.	TRBJ1-6	TRBV20-1	12	CSAREGWSPLHF	TGCAGTGCTAGGGAAGGTTGGTCACCCCTCCACTTT
TRBD1	.	TRBJ2-5	TRBV5-5	16	CASSSFRGQDQETQYF	TGTGCCAGCAGCTCGTTTCGGGGACAGGACCAAGAGACCCAGTACTTC
TRBD1	large	TRBJ2-7	TRBV4-3	13	CASSQRTGREQYF	TGCGCCAGCAGCCAGAGGACAGGGCGCGAGCAGTACTTC
.	medium-sized	TRBJ2-7	TRBV6-5	15	CASSSGTPGAYEQYF	TGTGCCAGCAGTTCGGGGACTCCAGGGGCCTACGAGCAGTACTTC
TRBD1	few	TRBJ1-5	TRBV18	15	CASSYLQGSNQPQHF	TGTGCCAGCTCATACTTACAGGGGAGCAATCAGCCCCAGCATTTT
TRBD2	few	TRBJ2-4	TRBV30	13	CAWTLAGGNIQYF	TGTGCCTGGACGTTAGCGGGAGGGAACATTCAGTACTTC
TRBD1	.	TRBJ2-7	TRBV29-1	11	CSGTGGYEQYF	TGCAGCGGGACAGGGGGCTACGAGCAGTACTTC
.	.	TRBJ2-1	TRBV24-1	14	CATSGGTSYNEQFF	TGTGCCACCAGTGGAGGGACCTCCTACAATGAGCAGTTCTTC
.	few	TRBJ2-5	TRBV6-5	13	CASRLQAQETQYF	TGTGCCAGCAGGCTACAGGCCCAAGAGACCCAGTACTTC
.	.	TRBJ1-6	TRBV27	15	CASSLTRGGSSPLHF	TGTGCCAGCAGTCTGACCAGGGGTGGTTCGTCACCCCTCCACTTT
.	.	TRBJ2-3	TRBV27	13	CASALRGRDTQYF	TGTGCCAGTGCCTTGCGGGGTCGAGATACGCAGTATTTT
.	.	TRBJ2-5	TRBV5-5	13	CASSQDALGTQYF	TGTGCCAGCAGCCAAGACGCCCTAGGGACCCAGTACTTC
.	medium-sized	TRBJ1-1	TRBV29-1	13	CSANGQMNTEAFF	TGCAGCGCCAACGGACAGATGAACACTGAAGCTTTCTTT
.	medium-sized	TRBJ2-3	TRBV19	13	CASSTTSTDTQYF	TGTGCCAGTAGTACCACTAGCACAGATACGCAGTATTTT
.	.	TRBJ2-7	TRBV6-5	12	CASKDRNYEQYF	TGTGCCAGCAAGGACAGAAACTACGAGCAGTACTTC
.	.	TRBJ1-5	TRBV12-3/TRBV12-4	14	CASSSSQDNQPQHF	TGTGCCAGCAGTTCTTCACAGGACAATCAGCCCCAGCATTTT
.	.	TRBJ2-3	TRBV10-3	14	CAVGEGGNTDTQYF	TGTGCCGTAGGGGAGGGGGGCAACACAGATACGCAGTATTTT
.	.	TRBJ1-5	TRBV6-5	14	CASSLRGSNQPQHF	TGTGCCAGCAGTTTAAGAGGGAGCAATCAGCCCCAGCATTTT
TRBD2	medium-sized	TRBJ2-7	TRBV15	15	CATSAYRGGPYEQYF	TGTGCCACCAGCGCTTACCGCGGGGGGCCCTACGAGCAGTACTTC
.	many	TRBJ2-1	TRBV19	14	CASRRSSENNEQFF	TGTGCCAGTAGACGCTCAAGCGAAAACAATGAGCAGTTCTTC
.	few	TRBJ1-4	TRBV5-4	15	CASSLEGGMGEKLFF	TGTGCCAGCAGCCTCGAAGGGGGGATGGGTGAAAAACTGTTTTTT
.	.	TRBJ1-1	TRBV12-3/TRBV12-4	15	CASSLNGQQNTEAFF	TGTGCCAGCAGTCTGAACGGACAGCAGAACACTGAAGCTTTCTTT
.	few	TRBJ2-1	TRBV6-5	13	CASSLATTDEQFF	TGTGCCAGCAGCCTTGCTACGACAGACGAGCAGTTCTTC
TRBD2	.	TRBJ2-5	TRBV2	16	CASSGLTSGSQETQYF	TGTGCCAGCAGTGGTCTTACTAGCGGGAGCCAAGAGACCCAGTACTTC
.	.	TRBJ1-5	TRBV12-3/TRBV12-4	15	CASSLAPFKAQPQHF	TGTGCCAGCAGTTTAGCGCCGTTCAAGGCACAGCCCCAGCATTTT
.	.	TRBJ1-5	TRBV18	14	CASRQSFSNQPQHF	TGTGCCAGCCGGCAGTCTTTTAGCAATCAGCCCCAGCATTTT
.	few	TRBJ2-1	TRBV6-6	14	CASSSGLITGEQFF	TGTGCCAGCAGTTCGGGACTTATTACGGGTGAGCAGTTCTTC
TRBD2	medium-sized	TRBJ2-1	TRBV19	16	CASRDIAGGSYNEQFF	TGTGCCAGTAGAGACATAGCGGGAGGGTCCTACAATGAGCAGTTCTTC
.	once	TRBJ2-3	TRBV6-5	14	CASYGQWGTDTQYF	TGTGCCAGCTATGGGCAATGGGGCACAGATACGCAGTATTTT
TRBD1	.	TRBJ2-6	TRBV6-5	17	CASSSRTGRTGANVLTF	TGTGCCAGCAGTTCTCGGACAGGGAGAACTGGGGCCAACGTCCTGACTTTC
TRBD1	.	TRBJ1-1	TRBV10-3	14	CAIRPGQGRDEAFF	TGTGCTATCAGGCCGGGACAGGGGAGGGATGAAGCTTTCTTT
.	few	TRBJ2-1	TRBV12-3/TRBV12-4	14	CASTPSANYNEQFF	TGTGCCAGCACCCCTAGCGCGAACTACAATGAGCAGTTCTTC
.	.	TRBJ2-6	TRBV18	17	CASSPFASSSGANVLTF	TGTGCCAGCTCCCCGTTTGCCTCAAGCTCTGGGGCCAACGTCCTGACTTTC
TRBD1	.	TRBJ2-1	TRBV20-1	15	CSAAKGQGASNEQFF	TGCAGTGCCGCTAAAGGACAGGGGGCCAGTAATGAGCAGTTCTTC
TRBD2	few	TRBJ2-1	TRBV10-3	16	CAISEPTSGTYNEQFF	TGTGCCATCAGTGAGCCGACTAGCGGAACTTACAATGAGCAGTTCTTC
.	.	TRBJ2-1	TRBV6-1	16	CASSAGEGSSYNEQFF	TGTGCCAGCAGTGCAGGGGAGGGGAGCTCCTACAATGAGCAGTTCTTC
TRBD2	.	TRBJ2-3	TRBV27	16	CASSLTIPRGGHTQYF	TGTGCCAGCAGTTTAACCATCCCGCGGGGGGGTCACACGCAGTATTTT
TRBD2	.	TRBJ2-5	TRBV20-1	16	CSAREASGRRKETQYF	TGCAGTGCTAGAGAGGCTAGCGGGAGGAGGAAAGAGACCCAGTACTTC
.	medium-sized	TRBJ2-7	TRBV6-5	15	CASSYSTRGLREQYF	TGTGCCAGCAGTTACTCGACTCGGGGGTTGCGCGAGCAGTACTTC